This T cell receptor (beta chain) was sequenced during a study of radiation and T cells in renal cell carcinoma. Clones were sequenced by immunoSEQ multiplex PCR, and TCRdb holds only the in-frame ones, with some missing. The sample shows under 150,000 clones, 80% to 90% of them seen only once. Comments on this clone: Its specificity is unknown.

Time point here: blood 2 weeks post-SBRT. Indicated treatment: 15 Gy SBRT to primary tumor, nephrectomy 4 weeks later. Study outcomes and limitations: No pretreatment tumor biopsies were available for baseline clonotypes. Top tumor clonotypes rose in blood 2 weeks post-radiation, then contracted.

This CDR3 is 12 amino acids long. CDR1 is SGHNT and CDR2 is YYREEE in the germline V gene (reference sequence). The V and J ends lost 4 bases and 1 base respectively, with 5 bases between them. The sequence derives from a woman in her sixties with renal cell carcinoma. The rearrangement links TRBV5-4 to TRBJ2-5, with no clear D. Here the sequenced sample was blood, taken from a patient whose treatment included radiotherapy and nephrectomy. In DNA, the CDR3 is TGTGCCAGCAGCCGAGTCCAAGAGACCCAGTACTTC. The encoded protein is CASSRVQETQYF.